Listed below are T cell receptor beta chains from one sample, sequenced in a study of shared clonotypes between healthy human individuals. The assay was immunoSEQ multiplex PCR, and TCRdb's table has in-frame clones only and misses some. The sample lists some 2,500,000 clones; 85% to 95% were seen once. Sequences were obtained from naive CD4+ T cells from PBMCs. The receptors derive from a man in his late teens or twenties in good health. Some clones in this sample may be carry-over from other donors' samples. CDR3s leave out the opening cysteine and the closing phenylalanine or tryptophan.

V gene	J gene	CDR3 protein
TRBV28	TRBJ1-2	ASRGQTGGEGVYGYT
TRBV9	TRBJ2-1	ASSEMGPSYNEQF
TRBV2	TRBJ1-4	ATAGTGNEKLF
TRBV5-4	TRBJ2-1	ASSQERDEQF
TRBV6-4	TRBJ2-3	ASSDWLRRASTDTQY
TRBV5-1	TRBJ2-7	ASSLGGGTWSYEQY
TRBV7-3	TRBJ2-6	ASSFGTSGANVLT
TRBV18	TRBJ2-7	ASSPQGWAYEQY
TRBV28	TRBJ2-3	ASRAGGPPDTQY
TRBV9	TRBJ2-2	ASSPRGDLSLGELF
TRBV7-6	TRBJ1-3	ASSPEDSASTGNTIY
TRBV7-7	TRBJ2-5	ASSRRGDQETQY
TRBV28	TRBJ2-3	ASRGLLARVDTQY
TRBV5-1	TRBJ2-1	ASSTTPGPTSGNEQF
TRBV7-2	TRBJ2-7	ASSLARDYEQY
TRBV5-1	TRBJ2-5	ASSWDYQETQY
TRBV11-3	TRBJ2-1	ASSSGTGSYNEQF
TRBV12-5	TRBJ1-3	ASGYSGGNTIY
TRBV29-1	TRBJ2-3	SVESQNTDTQY
TRBV6-1	TRBJ2-2	ASEWGSNTGELF
TRBV6-5	TRBJ2-7	ASRVWGGEQY
TRBV18	TRBJ1-1	ASSPLQDPEAF
TRBV28	TRBJ2-1	ASSPRGLAVYNEQF
TRBV27	TRBJ2-4	ASSLSVGGKNIQY
TRBV12-5	TRBJ2-5	ASGLGLASGADQETQY
TRBV11-3	TRBJ1-1	ASSATGVVSEAF
TRBV27	TRBJ1-2	ASRGLYGYT
TRBV18	TRBJ2-2	ASSPTARANTGELF
TRBV28	TRBJ2-1	ASSPPAGGPHNEQF
TRBV19	TRBJ1-1	ASSPENIRGYTEAF
TRBV4-2	TRBJ2-1	ASSNPSGSSYNEQF
TRBV30	TRBJ1-3	AWSSGNTIY
TRBV7-9	TRBJ2-5	ASSSRRPGDDWYQETQY
TRBV6-1	TRBJ2-5	AITTSSGETQY
TRBV4-3	TRBJ2-4	ASSQGRQNIQY
TRBV2	TRBJ1-5	ASSEGRPQH
TRBV4-1	TRBJ2-1	ASSHGGLGVEQF
TRBV15	TRBJ1-4	ATSRGTQANEKLF
TRBV6-5	TRBJ2-7	AISRGHSYEQY
TRBV28	TRBJ2-4	ASRLTTRGAKNIQY
TRBV19	TRBJ1-2	ASSPRDRTNYGYT
TRBV30	TRBJ2-2	AWRWGERPNTGELF
TRBV19	TRBJ2-2	ASNQLGAGGTGELF
TRBV11-2	TRBJ2-5	ASSDDSFQETQY
TRBV5-1	TRBJ2-1	ASSLELEQF
TRBV15	TRBJ2-2	ATSRDRAGELF
TRBV5-1	TRBJ2-7	ASSGQGNEQY
TRBV7-8	TRBJ1-1	ASSLIDLNTEAF
TRBV7-6	TRBJ1-1	ASSLGLSQEARGNTEAF
TRBV5-4	TRBJ1-2	ASSRTLLRDSGYGYT
TRBV5-1	TRBJ2-7	ASSFYGQSSYEQY
TRBV11-3	TRBJ2-3	ASSRRATFSTDTQY
TRBV5-6	TRBJ2-1	ASSLGTGSSYNEQF